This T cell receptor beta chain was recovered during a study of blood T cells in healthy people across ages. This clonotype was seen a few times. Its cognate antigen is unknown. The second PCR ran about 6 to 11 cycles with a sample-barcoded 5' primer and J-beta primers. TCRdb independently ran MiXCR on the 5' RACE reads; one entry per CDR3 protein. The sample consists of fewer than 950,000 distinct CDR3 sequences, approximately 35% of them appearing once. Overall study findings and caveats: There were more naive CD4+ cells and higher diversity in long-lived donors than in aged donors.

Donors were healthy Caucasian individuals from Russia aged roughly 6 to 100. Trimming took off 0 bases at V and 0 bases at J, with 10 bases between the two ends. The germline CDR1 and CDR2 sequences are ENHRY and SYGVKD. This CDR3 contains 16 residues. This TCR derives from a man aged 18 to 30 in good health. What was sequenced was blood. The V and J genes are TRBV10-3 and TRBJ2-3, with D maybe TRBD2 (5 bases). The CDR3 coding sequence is TGTGCCATCAGTGAGTCGAGGGCAGCTAGCACAGATACGCAGTATTTT. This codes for CAISESRAASTDTQYF.